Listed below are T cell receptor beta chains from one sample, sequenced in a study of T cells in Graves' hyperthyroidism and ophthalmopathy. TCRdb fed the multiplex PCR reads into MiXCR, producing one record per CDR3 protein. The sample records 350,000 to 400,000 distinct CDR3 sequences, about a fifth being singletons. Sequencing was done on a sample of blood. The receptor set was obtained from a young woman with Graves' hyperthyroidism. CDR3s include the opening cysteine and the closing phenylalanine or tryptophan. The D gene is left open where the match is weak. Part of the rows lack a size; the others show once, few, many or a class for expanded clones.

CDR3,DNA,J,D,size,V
CASSEDPRNTEAFF,TGTGCCAGCAGTGAAGATCCCAGGAACACTGAAGCTTTCTTT,TRBJ1-1,.,.,TRBV2
CSARDQNRALGLETQYF,TGCAGTGCTAGAGATCAAAACAGGGCCTTAGGATTAGAGACCCAGTACTTC,TRBJ2-5,.,.,TRBV20-1
CASSGGNTGGYYGYTF,TGTGCCAGCAGCGGAGGCAATACCGGGGGATACTATGGCTACACCTTC,TRBJ1-2,.,once,TRBV9
CASSQNTETQYF,TGTGCCAGCAGCCAAAACACGGAGACCCAGTACTTC,TRBJ2-5,.,few,TRBV13
CASSPGRPPNTEAFF,TGTGCCAGCTCACCCGGACGGCCACCCAACACTGAAGCTTTCTTT,TRBJ1-1,.,few,TRBV18
CASKTPGQGTRGRQYF,TGTGCCAGCAAAACTCCGGGACAGGGCACCCGTGGAAGGCAGTACTTC,TRBJ2-7,TRBD1,many,TRBV28
CASRDPTENTEAFF,TGTGCCAGCAGGGACCCTACAGAGAACACTGAAGCTTTCTTT,TRBJ1-1,.,many,TRBV10-3
CANTDLWGETQYF,TGTGCCAACACGGATCTGTGGGGGGAGACCCAGTACTTC,TRBJ2-5,.,many,TRBV6-5
CASSQRVRGNTEAFF,TGCGCCAGCAGCCAAAGGGTAAGGGGAAACACTGAAGCTTTCTTT,TRBJ1-1,.,many,TRBV4-1
CASSYPPRPNTEAFF,TGTGCCAGCAGTTACCCCCCCCGGCCGAACACTGAAGCTTTCTTT,TRBJ1-1,.,few,TRBV6-2/TRBV6-3
CASSSHGAGGYTF,TGTGCCAGCAGTTCCCACGGGGCTGGTGGCTACACCTTC,TRBJ1-2,.,many,TRBV12-3/TRBV12-4
CAWSLSRTDTQYF,TGTGCCTGGAGTCTCAGTCGGACAGATACCCAGTACTTC,TRBJ2-5,.,.,TRBV24-1
CASSNPREGFFREQYF,TGTGCCAGCTCCAACCCCCGGGAGGGGTTTTTTCGCGAGCAGTACTTC,TRBJ2-7,TRBD2,once,TRBV18
CASNTGGRDIQYF,TGTGCCAGCAACACGGGGGGCCGGGACATTCAGTACTTC,TRBJ2-4,.,few,TRBV28
CAWSVQDRGLETQYF,TGTGCCTGGAGTGTACAGGACAGGGGGTTGGAGACCCAGTACTTC,TRBJ2-5,TRBD1,few,TRBV30
CASSQEPSYEQCF,TGTGCCAGCAGCCAAGAGCCTTCTTACGAGCAGTGCTTC,TRBJ2-7,.,.,TRBV3-1
CASSRRLAGDFEQYF,TGTGCCAGCAGCCGTAGACTAGCGGGGGACTTCGAGCAGTACTTC,TRBJ2-7,TRBD2,many,TRBV12-3/TRBV12-4
CASSSPPGTVQETQYF,TGTGCCAGCAGCTCTCCTCCGGGGACGGTACAAGAGACCCAGTACTTC,TRBJ2-5,.,.,TRBV7-2
CAISGHQETQYF,TGTGCCATTTCCGGACACCAAGAGACCCAGTACTTC,TRBJ2-5,.,.,TRBV6-1
CASSFTGFQPQHF,TGTGCCAGCAGTTTTACAGGGTTTCAGCCCCAGCATTTT,TRBJ1-5,.,many,TRBV6-5
CASGGATNEKLFF,TGTGCCAGCGGTGGGGCAACTAATGAAAAACTGTTTTTT,TRBJ1-4,.,many,TRBV2
CASRLTGAEQYF,TGTGCCAGCAGGCTTACAGGGGCCGAGCAGTACTTC,TRBJ2-7,TRBD1,few,TRBV2
CASSAVSTGMNTEAFF,TGTGCCAGCAGCGCGGTCTCGACAGGGATGAACACTGAAGCTTTCTTT,TRBJ1-1,TRBD1,many,TRBV9
CASSLDWTGGDPNPIYEQYF,TGCGCCAGCAGCTTGGATTGGACAGGGGGCGATCCGAACCCCATTTACGAGCAGTACTTC,TRBJ2-7,TRBD1,many,TRBV5-1
CASSYSTAKLYEQYF,TGTGCCAGCAGTTACTCGACAGCGAAACTTTACGAGCAGTACTTC,TRBJ2-7,.,many,TRBV6-5
CASSSSGSRETQYF,TGTGCCAGCAGCTCTAGCGGGAGCAGGGAGACCCAGTACTTC,TRBJ2-5,TRBD2,.,TRBV7-2
CARPRTGGNQPQHF,TGTGCCAGACCTCGGACAGGCGGCAATCAGCCCCAGCATTTT,TRBJ1-5,TRBD1,many,TRBV6-4
CSVGGYGELFF,TGCAGCGTTGGAGGGTACGGGGAGCTGTTTTTT,TRBJ2-2,.,.,TRBV29-1
CASNTGTGFDQPQHF,TGTGCGAGCAATACCGGGACAGGGTTCGATCAGCCCCAGCATTTT,TRBJ1-5,TRBD1,many,TRBV7-2
CSAAGGDYEQYF,TGCAGTGCAGCGGGGGGGGACTACGAGCAGTACTTC,TRBJ2-7,TRBD2,many,TRBV20-1
CASSDRDREYSNQPQHF,TGTGCCAGCAGTGACCGTGACAGGGAATATAGCAATCAGCCCCAGCATTTT,TRBJ1-5,TRBD1,many,TRBV2
CSARGTGSFNYGYTF,TGCAGTGCTAGAGGGACAGGCTCATTCAACTATGGCTACACCTTC,TRBJ1-2,TRBD1,.,TRBV20-1
CASSLVRAEQYF,TGTGCCAGCAGCTTAGTTCGGGCCGAGCAGTACTTC,TRBJ2-7,.,many,TRBV11-2
CASRSRMANIQYF,TGTGCCAGCAGATCAAGAATGGCGAACATTCAGTACTTC,TRBJ2-4,.,.,TRBV28
CASSFAGTGKGPQHF,TGTGCCAGCAGCTTCGCGGGGACAGGGAAGGGGCCCCAGCATTTT,TRBJ1-5,TRBD1,many,TRBV13
CASSVDIWGNTEAFF,TGCGCCAGCAGCGTTGACATCTGGGGGAACACTGAAGCTTTCTTT,TRBJ1-1,.,many,TRBV5-1
CASSSGGVQETQYF,TGTGCCAGCAGCAGCGGGGGGGTACAAGAGACCCAGTACTTC,TRBJ2-5,TRBD2,.,TRBV9
CASSQEGQTYNSPLHF,TGTGCCAGCAGCCAGGAAGGACAGACCTATAATTCACCCCTCCACTTT,TRBJ1-6,.,few,TRBV14
CASSYLRTGGSYGYTF,TGTGCCAGCAGTTACCTCAGGACAGGGGGCAGCTATGGCTACACCTTC,TRBJ1-2,TRBD1,many,TRBV6-5
CASSFYGAVQEAQYF,TGTGCCAGCAGTTTTTATGGGGCCGTCCAAGAGGCCCAGTACTTC,TRBJ2-5,.,.,TRBV12-3/TRBV12-4
CASRDSIFGETQYF,TGTGCCAGCAGGGACTCTATCTTCGGGGAGACCCAGTACTTC,TRBJ2-5,.,many,TRBV12-3/TRBV12-4
CASSLDGTGVGELFF,TGTGCCAGCAGCTTAGATGGGACAGGGGTCGGGGAGCTGTTTTTT,TRBJ2-2,TRBD1,many,TRBV11-2
CASSTRGEDTQYF,TGCGCCAGCAGCACGAGGGGGGAAGATACGCAGTATTTT,TRBJ2-3,.,many,TRBV5-1
CASSYSAGIETQYF,TGTGCCAGCAGTTACTCGGCCGGGATAGAGACCCAGTACTTC,TRBJ2-5,.,.,TRBV6-2/TRBV6-3
CASSLDFRSDEAFF,TGTGCCAGCAGCTTAGATTTTAGGTCCGATGAAGCTTTCTTT,TRBJ1-1,.,.,TRBV13